The 12 T cell receptor beta chains listed next were all sequenced from one sample in a study of regulatory T cells in long-lasting Graves disease. Time point reported: newly diagnosed GD, antithyroid drugs for less than 3 months. RNA extracted from PBMCs served as the sequencing template. Arm-PCR of CDR3 regions and iRepertoire HTBI primers were used to build TCR beta libraries. One entry per CDR3 protein, called by TCRdb with MiXCR from the multiplex PCR reads. The sample gives around 250,000 distinct CDR3 sequences, around 20% of which show up once; approximately 15% is in the top ten. The sequencing here drew on peripheral blood mononuclear cells (PBMCs), taken at new diagnosis, from a patient treated with antithyroid drugs. These receptor sequences come from a female donor with Graves disease.

This clonotype has a count of ten or more. This chain uses TRBV27 with TRBJ1-4; D call uncertain. This CDR3 is 14 amino acids long. CDR1 and CDR2 from the germline V gene are MNHEY and SMNVEV (reference sequence). V was cut by 5 bases and J by 8 bases, with 15 bases left in between. CDR3 in DNA: TGTGCCAGCAGTCCGAAGACTACCGGGGAAAAACTGTTTTTT. Its protein product is CASSPKTTGEKLFF.

The sample holds many counts of this clonotype. The V gene is TRBV7-2, the J gene TRBJ1-1; D is unclear. Per germline, CDR1 SGHTA and CDR2 FQGNSA. V lost 2 bases, J lost 4 bases, and 8 bases lay in between. The CDR3 sequence is 13 residues long. The CDR3, as DNA: TGTGCCAGCAGCTTAAGCAGGAGCACTGAAGCTTTCTTT. Translating gives CASSLSRSTEAFF.

This clonotype was seen at least ten times. The chain is built from TRBV19 and TRBJ1-2, with TRBD1 matching over 10 bases. The J segment lost 4 bases and the V segment lost 5 bases, leaving 7 bases of the junction unmatched. CDR1 and CDR2 (germline): LNHDA, SQIVND (reference sequence). CDR3 size: 15 residues. CDR3 bases: TGTGCCAGTAGTGCCCAGACAGGGGGCTTCTATGGCTACACCTTC. This gives the protein CASSAQTGGFYGYTF.

The chain employs TRBV5-1 and TRBJ2-3; 9 bases are a match to TRBD1. The germline V gene has CDR1 SGHRS and CDR2 YFSETQ. The CDR3 is made up of 17 amino acids. V shed 4 bases, J shed 1 base, and the junction held 10 bases outside the gene matches. CDR3 DNA sequence: TGCGCCAGCAGCCAAGAACAGGGGGCGGGAGGCACAGATACGCAGTATTTT. Protein product: CASSQEQGAGGTDTQYF.

This clonotype was picked up many times. This rearrangement joins TRBV2 to TRBJ1-5, with 9 bases fitting TRBD1. In germline, CDR1 is SNHLY, CDR2 FYNNEI. J lost 2 bases, V lost 8 bases, and 4 bases had no gene match. This CDR3 contains 14 residues. The CDR3 DNA sequence: TGTGCCAGCGGGACAGGGAGTGGCAATCAGCCCCAGCATTTT. Protein: CASGTGSGNQPQHF.

This clonotype was seen a few times. This clone may be a read error of a much larger clone one base away. The V call is TRBV20-1, the J call TRBJ1-2; D unclear. The CDR3 runs to 14 residues. The germline V gene has CDR1 DFQATT and CDR2 SNEGSKA (reference sequence). V was cut by 3 bases and J by 9 bases, with 20 bases left in between. The CDR3 here is CSARLQVNTDSYTF. CDR3 nucleotides: TGCAGTGCTAGGCTCCAGGTGAACACTGATAGCTACACCTTC.

Ten or more counts support this clonotype. The CDR3, as DNA: TGTGCCAGCAGTCGAAAAGCTAAACAGGGATTCGATCAGCCCCAGCATTTT. Translated, it gives CASSRKAKQGFDQPQHF. This chain connects TRBV6-1 to TRBJ1-5; D is possibly TRBD1 (6 bases). The CDR3 has 17 residues. Germline V gives CDR1 MNHNS, CDR2 SASEGT. V was shortened by 5 bases and J by 5 bases, with 22 bases between the two germline ends.

This clonotype was observed at least ten times. An end of the junction differs from the germline gene, which may be a read error. This chain connects TRBV2 to TRBJ2-7; 9 bases align to TRBD1. The V gene's germline CDR1 is SNHLY and CDR2 FYNNEI. This CDR3 is built from 15 residues. CDR3 residues: CASSVEQGASYGQYF. Here the CDR3 DNA reads TGTGCCAGCAGTGTGGAACAGGGGGCCTCCTACGGGCAGTACTTC.

This clonotype occurred many times. V gene TRBV28 combines with J gene TRBJ2-7, with D perhaps TRBD2 (5 bases). Germline V gene lookup returns CDR1 MDHEN and CDR2 SYDVKM. V lost 11 bases and J lost 1, with 12 bases in between. This CDR3 has 12 amino acids. CDR3 nucleotides: TGTGCCTCGGTCCGGGGATCCTACGAGCAGTACTTC. Encoded protein: CASVRGSYEQYF. Full variable domain (outside the CDR3, taken from reference TRBV28 and TRBJ2-7): DVKVTQSSRYLVKRTGEKVFLECVQDMDHENMFWYRQDPGLGLRLIYFSYDVKMKEKGDIPEGYSVSREKKERFSLILESASTNQTSMYLCASVRGSYEQYFGPGTRLTVT.

This clonotype showed up just a few times. The gene calls are TRBV12-5 and TRBJ2-5, with no clear D. Germline V gene data show CDR1 as LGHNT and CDR2 as FRNRAP. The CDR3 runs 15 residues. V dropped 4 bases and J dropped 5 bases, with 17 bases sitting between them. CDR3 DNA sequence: TGTGCTAGTGGTTCCTACAAAGTCCTCGATGAGACCCAGTACTTC. It codes for CASGSYKVLDETQYF.

The rearrangement joins TRBV2 to TRBJ1-5, with no clear D. CDR3 length equals 12 residues. V lost 6 bases and J lost 3, with 6 bases in between. Germline V CDR1 and CDR2: SNHLY, FYNNEI. CDR3 protein: CASSLYNQPQHF. In DNA form, the CDR3 reads TGTGCCAGCAGCTTATACAATCAGCCCCAGCATTTT.

Notes on this clonotype: A much larger clone lies a single base off, so this may be a read error. The rearrangement links TRBV18 to TRBJ2-1; either TRBD1 or TRBD2 may fit D (5 bases each). The J call may be incorrect, as the DNA end agrees better with TRBJ2-5. The CDR3 is made up of 15 amino acids. In germline, CDR1 is KGHSH, CDR2 LQKENI. The CDR3 DNA follows: TGTGCCAGCTCACCACGGGACGGAAAACAAGAGACCCAGTACTTC. This encodes CASSPRDGKQETQYF.